These 14 T cell receptor beta chains originate from one sample sequenced in a study of cytomegalovirus exposure and HLA in healthy donors. 60 Vbeta and 13 Jbeta primers were used in PCR. The protocol was immunoSEQ multiplex PCR, while the TCRdb copy is restricted to in-frame clones and leaves out a portion. The sample records 150,000 to 200,000 clones, 84% being singletons. Material for sequencing was PBMCs. The receptor source for this set is a woman aged 45-59 years in good health and CMV-seropositive.

The V call is TRBV11-2, the J call TRBJ1-6; tentative D call: TRBD1 (5 bases). The germline V gene encodes CDR1 SGHAT and CDR2 FQNNGV. Trimming cost V 1 base and J 0 bases, with 10 bases left between them. This CDR3 has 17 residues. Here the CDR3 reads CASSLGQLSSYNSPLHF. In DNA form, the CDR3 reads TGTGCCAGCAGCTTAGGACAGCTGAGCTCCTATAATTCACCCCTCCACTTT.

This sequence joins TRBV20-1 and TRBJ2-2; D gene ambiguous. V gave up 8 bases and J gave up 6 bases, with 7 bases separating them. This CDR3 comprises 10 residues. Germline V gene sequence: CDR1 DFQATT, CDR2 SNEGSKA (reference sequence). The CDR3 coding sequence is TGCAGTCGTCGGTCCGGGGAGCTGTTTTTT. Protein sequence: CSRRSGELFF.

Only one count was recorded for this clone. The chain recombines TRBV30 with TRBJ2-7; 8 positions agree with TRBD1. V trimming: 3 bases; J trimming: 5 bases; junction bases outside the gene matches: 9. Germline assignment: CDR1 GTSNPN and CDR2 SVGIG (reference sequence). CDR3 length: 14 residues. The CDR3 protein is CAWRDRGLLHEQYF. The CDR3 region has the DNA TGTGCCTGGAGAGACAGGGGTTTATTGCACGAGCAGTACTTC.

The chain joins TRBV18 to TRBJ2-2, with D perhaps matching TRBD1 (6 bases). From germline, CDR1 is KGHSH and CDR2 LQKENI. This CDR3 has 16 residues. Trimming stripped 4 bases from V and 2 bases from J, with 14 bases between. The CDR3 coding sequence is TGTGCCAGCTCACTACGCTCCGGGACAAACACCGGGGAGCTGTTTTTT. It encodes CASSLRSGTNTGELFF.

The chain has TRBV27 and TRBJ2-3; unclear D gene. Trimming left V 6 bases short and J 2 bases short, with 18 bases between. Germline V lookup: CDR1 MNHEY, CDR2 SMNVEV (reference sequence). The CDR3 runs 16 residues. DNA of the CDR3: TGTGCCAGCAGCCCTACACTGGGCACATTCACAGATACGCAGTATTTT. Protein sequence: CASSPTLGTFTDTQYF.

This chain links TRBV6-5 with TRBJ1-4; TRBD1 aligns across 7 bases. Germline values: CDR1 MNHEY, CDR2 SVGAGI. V lost 2 bases to trimming and J lost 4 bases; unmatched junction nucleotides: 1. There are 14 residues in the CDR3. The CDR3 here is CASSYAGGNEKLFF. In DNA form, the CDR3 reads TGTGCCAGCAGTTACGCAGGGGGTAATGAAAAACTGTTTTTT.

This clone was found a few times. J is TRBJ1-6 and V is TRBV11-2; D ambiguous. The germline CDR1 and CDR2 sequences are SGHAT and FQNNGV. V gave up 4 bases and J gave up 10 bases, with 8 bases separating them. The CDR3 has 12 amino acids. The CDR3 DNA follows: TGTGCCAGCAGCTCCCATAGCTCACCCCTCCACTTT. Protein product: CASSSHSSPLHF.

The V call is TRBV7-2, the J call TRBJ2-3; 8 nucleotides match TRBD1. There are 19 residues in the CDR3. Germline CDR1 reads SGHTA; CDR2 reads FQGNSA. The J segment lost 0 bases and the V segment lost 0 bases, leaving 11 bases of the junction unmatched. In DNA form, the CDR3 reads TGTGCCAGCAGCTTAGCGCCCTACAGGGGGAAGACTAGCACAGATACGCAGTATTTT. Amino acid sequence: CASSLAPYRGKTSTDTQYF.

The chain is built from TRBV19 and TRBJ1-1; D uncertain. CDR1 and CDR2 from the germline V gene are LNHDA and SQIVND (reference sequence). V was pared by 2 bases and J by 0 bases, with 7 bases between. This CDR3 has 14 amino acids. CDR3 loop: CASSIQEVNTEAFF. DNA of the CDR3: TGTGCCAGTAGTATACAGGAGGTGAACACTGAAGCTTTCTTT.

The V call is TRBV5-1, the J call TRBJ2-7; 8 bases line up with TRBD2. Looked up from germline, CDR1 is SGHRS and CDR2 is YFSETQ. Trimming cost V 0 bases and J 4 bases; bases outside gene matches: 9. The CDR3 covers 16 residues. Here the CDR3 reads CASSLVVAGPEYEQYF. CDR3 bases: TGCGCCAGCAGCTTGGTGGTAGCGGGGCCAGAATACGAGCAGTACTTC.

This clone has only a few counts. Germline and junction disagree at one end, which may indicate a read error. This rearrangement joins TRBV6-1 to TRBJ2-5; TRBD1 might be the D (5 bases). CDR3 length: 11 amino acids. In germline, CDR1 is MNHNS, CDR2 SASEGT. CDR3 residues: CASTDRGSLNF. In nucleotides, the CDR3 is TGTGCCAGCACCGATAGGGGTTCACTGAACTTC.

This chain joins TRBV28 and TRBJ2-2; 8 positions agree with TRBD1. J lost 8 bases, V lost 7 bases, and 12 bases had no gene match. The CDR3 loop spans 15 amino acids. The germline gives CDR1 MDHEN, CDR2 SYDVKM. CDR3 sequence reads: CASTPLRGPYGELFF. The CDR3 region has the DNA TGTGCCAGCACCCCTCTCAGGGGGCCCTATGGGGAGCTGTTTTTT.

V usage is TRBV28 and J usage is TRBJ2-7; weak D call: TRBD1 (6 bases). This CDR3 has 15 amino acids. Per germline, CDR1 MDHEN and CDR2 SYDVKM. V lost 3 bases, J lost 5 bases, and 17 bases lay in between. CDR3 DNA: TGTGCCAGCAGTTTTGAAAGGCTGGGGGCGGACGAGCAGTACTTC. Its translation: CASSFERLGADEQYF. Looking up the rest from reference TRBV28 and TRBJ2-7 gives the full variable domain: DVKVTQSSRYLVKRTGEKVFLECVQDMDHENMFWYRQDPGLGLRLIYFSYDVKMKEKGDIPEGYSVSREKKERFSLILESASTNQTSMYLCASSFERLGADEQYFGPGTRLTVT.

The V and J genes are TRBV7-8 and TRBJ2-1; no reliable D call. This CDR3 contains 13 residues. Germline V CDR1 and CDR2: SGHVS, FQNEAQ. The ends were cut back, 3 bases at V and 8 bases at J, with 11 bases in the middle. This CDR3 reads CASSFPVNDEQFF. For the CDR3, the DNA is TGTGCCAGCAGCTTTCCAGTAAACGATGAGCAGTTCTTC.